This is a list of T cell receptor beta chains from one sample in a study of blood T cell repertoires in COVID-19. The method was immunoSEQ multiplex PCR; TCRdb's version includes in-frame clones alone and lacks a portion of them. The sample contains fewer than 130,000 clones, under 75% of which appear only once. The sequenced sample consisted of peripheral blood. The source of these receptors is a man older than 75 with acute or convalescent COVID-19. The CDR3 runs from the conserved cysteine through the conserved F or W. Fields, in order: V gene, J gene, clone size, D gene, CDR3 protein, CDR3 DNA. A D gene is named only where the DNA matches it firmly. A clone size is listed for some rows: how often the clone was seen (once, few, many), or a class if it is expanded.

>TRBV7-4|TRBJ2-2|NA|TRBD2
CASSPGLAGDPRGAVF
TGTGCCAGCAGCCCGGGACTAGCGGGAGATCCGCGGGGAGCTGTTTTT
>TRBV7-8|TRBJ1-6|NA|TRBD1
CASSLDSGGLDSPLHF
TGTGCCAGCAGCTTGGATTCAGGGGGCTTGGATTCACCCCTCCACTTT
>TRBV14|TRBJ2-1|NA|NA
CASSLGAYDYNEQFF
TGTGCCAGCAGCCTGGGGGCATACGACTACAATGAGCAGTTCTTC
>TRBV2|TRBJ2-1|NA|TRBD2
CASSEALRLAGVNEQFF
TGTGCCAGCAGTGAAGCGCTTCGACTAGCGGGAGTCAATGAGCAGTTCTTC
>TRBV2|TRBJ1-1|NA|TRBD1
CASREQGARGEAFF
TGTGCCAGCAGAGAACAGGGGGCGAGGGGAGAAGCTTTCTTT
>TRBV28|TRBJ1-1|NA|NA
CASKLTANTEAFF
TGTGCCAGCAAACTGACAGCGAACACTGAAGCTTTCTTT
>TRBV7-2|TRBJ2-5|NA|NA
CASSLTVQTGQETQYF
TGTGCCAGCAGCTTAACCGTTCAAACAGGTCAAGAGACCCAGTACTTC
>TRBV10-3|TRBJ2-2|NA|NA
CAISATGNTGELFF
TGTGCCATCAGTGCGACAGGGAACACCGGGGAGCTGTTTTTT
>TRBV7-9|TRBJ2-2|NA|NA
CAQGPERRPGELFF
TGTGCCCAGGGTCCGGAGAGGCGTCCCGGGGAGCTGTTTTTT
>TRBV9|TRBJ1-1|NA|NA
CASSGSLNTEAFF
TGTGCCAGCAGCGGGAGCTTGAACACTGAAGCTTTCTTT
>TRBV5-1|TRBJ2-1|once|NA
CASSFVGVEQFF
TGCGCCAGCAGCTTCGTAGGGGTTGAGCAGTTCTTC
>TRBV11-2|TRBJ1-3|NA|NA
CASSFTESSGNTIYF
TGTGCCAGCAGCTTCACAGAAAGCTCTGGAAACACCATATATTTT
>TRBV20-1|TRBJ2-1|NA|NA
CSASFRDEQFF
TGCAGTGCTAGTTTCCGGGATGAGCAGTTCTTC
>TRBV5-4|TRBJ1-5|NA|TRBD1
CASSLGGGISNQPQHF
TGTGCCAGCAGCTTAGGAGGGGGCATTAGCAATCAGCCCCAGCATTTT
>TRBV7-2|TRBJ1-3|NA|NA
CASSTGSGNTIYF
TGTGCCAGCAGCACAGGCTCTGGAAACACCATATATTTT
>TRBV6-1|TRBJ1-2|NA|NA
CASRTGVPVGYTF
TGTGCCAGCAGAACGGGGGTCCCCGTTGGCTACACCTTC
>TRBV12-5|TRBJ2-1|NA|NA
CASGLGRDKIKFF
TGTGCTAGTGGTTTGGGTCGGGACAAAATCAAGTTCTTC
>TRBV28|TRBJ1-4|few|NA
CASSRHTGLYNEKLFF
TGTGCCAGCAGCCGCCACACAGGGCTTTATAATGAAAAACTGTTTTTT
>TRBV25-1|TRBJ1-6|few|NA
CASRLEAYNSPLHF
TGTGCCAGCAGGCTCGAGGCCTATAATTCACCCCTCCACTTT
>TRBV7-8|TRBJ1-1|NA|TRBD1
CASSLLGQGWTEAFF
TGTGCCAGCAGCTTACTAGGACAGGGGTGGACTGAAGCTTTCTTT